Below are 24 T cell receptor beta chains sequenced from a single sample in a study of response to subunit inactivated influenza vaccine. TCRdb redid the calling of the RT-PCR reads with MiXCR, one entry per CDR3 protein. Counted here are 600,000 to 850,000 distinct CDR3 sequences, less than 15% occurring once; the ten biggest clones make up 6.5% to 8%. The sample consisted of PBMCs from blood, taken about 14 days before vaccination. The receptors were sampled from a man aged 50 to 60 who received an inactivated influenza vaccine.

The chain recombines TRBV20-1 with TRBJ1-3; 8 positions agree with TRBD1. The CDR3 loop spans 15 amino acids. J gave up 1 base and V 6 bases, and 8 bases lay outside the gene matches. The germline V gene has CDR1 DFQATT and CDR2 SNEGSKA (reference sequence). The CDR3: CSARDRFGSGNTIYF. The CDR3 bases are TGCAGTGCCCGGGACAGGTTCGGGTCTGGAAACACCATATATTTT.

The gene calls are TRBV11-1 and TRBJ2-2; TRBD1 matches 12 bases. This CDR3 region has 18 residues. V lost 3 bases to trimming and J lost 3 bases; unmatched junction nucleotides: 8. Germline V lookup: CDR1 SGHAT, CDR2 FQDESV (reference sequence). CDR3 bases: TGTGCCAGCAGCTTTAGGGACAGGGGGCGAGTGGACACCGGGGAGCTGTTTTTT. It is translated as CASSFRDRGRVDTGELFF.

The chain joins TRBV9 to TRBJ1-1; no definite D call. V was cut by 0 bases and J by 3 bases, with 6 bases left in between. Per the germline V gene, CDR1 is SGDLS and CDR2 is YYNGEE. This CDR3 has 13 amino acids. The CDR3 is CASSVASYTEAFF. The CDR3 nucleotides read TGTGCCAGCAGCGTAGCCAGTTACACTGAAGCTTTCTTT.

This sequence joins TRBV9 and TRBJ1-3; D is undetermined. V was trimmed by 3 bases and J by 0 bases, leaving 10 bases between them. This CDR3 is 15 amino acids long. Germline V gene data show CDR1 as SGDLS and CDR2 as YYNGEE. The CDR3 region is CASSDGPTSGNTIYF. The CDR3 nucleotides read TGTGCCAGCAGCGATGGCCCAACCTCTGGAAACACCATATATTTT.

This clonotype was observed many times. This chain links TRBV12-3 or TRBV12-4 with TRBJ2-1; maybe TRBD1 (6 bases). Trimming removed 6 bases from V and 3 bases from J, with 15 bases in between. CDR3 length: 15 amino acids. The chain's CDR3 is CASSSPRGFYNEQFF. CDR3 nucleotides: TGTGCCAGCAGCAGCCCCAGGGGCTTCTACAATGAGCAGTTCTTC.

This chain connects TRBV4-3 to TRBJ2-7, with 10 bases fitting TRBD2. The CDR3 totals 15 residues. Germline V lookup: CDR1 LGHNA, CDR2 YSLEER. V trimming: 4 bases; J trimming: 2 bases; junction bases outside the gene matches: 5. CDR3 nucleotides: TGCGCCAGCAGCCTCGGGACTAGCGATACCTACGAGCAGTACTTC. This codes for CASSLGTSDTYEQYF.

This clonotype was detected only a few times. The chain is built from TRBV20-1 and TRBJ1-5, with D uncertain. Trimming stripped 3 bases from V and 0 bases from J, with 6 bases between. CDR1 and CDR2 (germline): DFQATT, SNEGSKA (reference sequence). CDR3 size: 13 residues. DNA for the CDR3: TGCAGTGCTAGCAGCACTAGCAATCAGCCCCAGCATTTT. This gives the protein CSASSTSNQPQHF.

Many counts were recorded for this clonotype. This chain connects TRBV14 to TRBJ1-1; TRBD1 is a possible D gene (6 bases). This CDR3 spans 14 amino acids. With 1 base removed from V and 1 base from J, the gap between germline ends came to 7 bases. Germline CDR1 and CDR2: SGHDN and FVKESK. For the CDR3, the DNA is TGTGCCAGCAGCCAAGGAGGGGGGAACACTGAAGCTTTCTTT. Translating it yields CASSQGGGNTEAFF.

This clonotype was seen only a few times. The V and J genes are TRBV3-1 and TRBJ2-7, with D perhaps assigned TRBD1 or TRBD2 (5 bases each). The CDR3 is 15 residues long. V was trimmed by 3 bases and J by 4 bases, leaving 16 bases between them. Per germline, CDR1 LGHDT and CDR2 YNNKEL (reference sequence). The CDR3, as DNA: TGTGCCAGCAGCCATTCAACCGGGACCCGATACGAGCAGTACTTC. It translates to CASSHSTGTRYEQYF.

The rearrangement joins TRBV6-1 to TRBJ2-5, with D possibly matching TRBD2 (6 bases). Germline lookup yields CDR1 MNHNS and CDR2 SASEGT. Trimming took 4 bases from V and 9 from J, leaving 18 bases between them. The CDR3 is 14 residues long. This chain's CDR3 is CASSGVGGAAPQYF. CDR3 DNA: TGTGCCAGCAGTGGTGTTGGCGGGGCTGCCCCCCAGTACTTC.

The chain recombines TRBV7-2 with TRBJ1-4; TRBD1 is a possible D gene (6 bases). This CDR3 contains 16 residues. Trimming shortened V by 5 bases and J by 5 bases, and 18 bases separated the two germline ends. Germline V CDR1 and CDR2: SGHTA, FQGNSA. The CDR3 coding sequence is TGTGCCAGCAGCCCTTATGTCAGGGGTGGAAATGAAAAACTGTTTTTT. Residues: CASSPYVRGGNEKLFF.

This clonotype occurred many times. The chain links TRBV5-1 to TRBJ2-2; TRBD2 matches 8 bases. Trimming took 0 bases from V and 0 from J; bases not matched to a gene: 7. The CDR3 is made up of 18 amino acids. CDR1 SGHRS and CDR2 YFSETQ come from the germline V gene. The DNA of the CDR3 is TGCGCCAGCAGCTTGGGTCTAGCGGGCGCCTCGAACACCGGGGAGCTGTTTTTT. Protein product: CASSLGLAGASNTGELFF.

Ten or more counts support this clonotype. The chain joins TRBV5-1 to TRBJ1-1; weak D call: TRBD1 (5 bases). The CDR3 length is 17 residues. Germline CDR1 is SGHRS and CDR2 is YFSETQ. Trimming removed 6 bases from V and 0 bases from J, with 21 bases in between. The CDR3 reads CASNNAAGMGMNTEAFF. The CDR3 coding sequence is TGCGCCAGCAACAATGCGGCAGGGATGGGGATGAACACTGAAGCTTTCTTT.

In this sample, this clonotype turned up many times. The chain combines TRBV6-5 with TRBJ1-2; D perhaps matches TRBD1 (5 bases). The CDR3 contains 14 residues. Trimming shortened V by 0 bases and J by 4 bases, and 9 bases separated the two germline ends. The germline V gene encodes CDR1 MNHEY and CDR2 SVGAGI. CDR3 amino acids: CASSYSGGVYGYTF. The CDR3 DNA reads as TGTGCCAGCAGTTACTCGGGAGGGGTCTATGGCTACACCTTC.

A few counts support this clonotype. At one of its ends the junction is not consistent with the germline gene, which may arise from a read error. V gene TRBV9 combines with J gene TRBJ1-1; D gene uncertain. The CDR3 extends over 13 amino acids. Germline CDR1 and CDR2: SGDLS and YYNGEE. In nucleotides, the CDR3 is TGTGCCAGCAGCGTAGTGTCGAACGCTGAAGCTTTCTTT. This gives the protein CASSVVSNAEAFF.

This clonotype was detected only a few times. The genes are TRBV6-1 and TRBJ2-1; D possibly uses TRBD1 or TRBD2 (5 bases each). V was cut by 5 bases and J by 5 bases, with 13 bases left in between. The CDR3 runs 14 residues. The V gene's germline CDR1 is MNHNS and CDR2 SASEGT. The DNA of the CDR3 is TGTGCCAGCAGTAGTTTCGTGGGGGACAATGAGCAGTTCTTC. Translated, it gives CASSSFVGDNEQFF.

The chain is built from TRBV6-2 or TRBV6-3 and TRBJ2-5; the D is unclear. The CDR3 is 12 residues long. V lost 4 bases and J lost 1, with 4 bases in between. Germline-derived CDR1 and CDR2 are MNHEY and SVGEGT. In DNA form, the CDR3 reads TGTGCCAGCAGTTTCCCCCAAGAGACCCAGTACTTC. This translates into CASSFPQETQYF.

There are a few counts of this clonotype. This chain joins TRBV5-5 and TRBJ2-1, with TRBD2 matching 8 bases. V shed 5 bases, J shed 7 bases, and the junction held 11 bases outside the gene matches. The length of the CDR3 is 15 residues. Germline CDR1 and CDR2: SGHKS and YYEKEE (reference sequence). This chain's CDR3 is CASSRGLVRTNEQFF. In nucleotides, the CDR3 is TGTGCCAGCAGTCGGGGACTAGTCCGGACGAATGAGCAGTTCTTC. The full variable domain, with the rest looked up from reference TRBV5-5 and TRBJ2-1, is DAGVTQSPTHLIKTRGQQVTLRCSPISGHKSVSWYQQVLGQGPQFIFQYYEKEERGRGNFPDRFSARQFPNYSSELNVNALLLGDSALYLCASSRGLVRTNEQFFGPGTRLTVL.

Ten or more counts support this clonotype. This chain joins TRBV20-1 and TRBJ2-5; D ambiguous. V lost 3 bases and J 3 bases, leaving 8 bases between the germline ends. The CDR3 extends over 12 amino acids. Germline V gene sequence: CDR1 DFQATT, CDR2 SNEGSKA (reference sequence). DNA for the CDR3: TGCAGTGCTAGTGGTCGGAAAGAGACCCAGTACTTC. Translation gives CSASGRKETQYF.

Only a few counts were recorded for this clonotype. This chain uses TRBV12-3 or TRBV12-4 with TRBJ1-5, with D possibly being TRBD1 (5 bases). CDR3 size: 14 residues. Between the trimmed V and J ends, which lost 3 bases and 3 bases, there was a span of 9 bases. CDR3 in DNA: TGTGCCAGCAGTTTCGCGACAGTCAATCAGCCCCAGCATTTT. As protein: CASSFATVNQPQHF.

This clonotype was observed a few times. The rearrangement links TRBV28 to TRBJ2-7, with D unclear. This CDR3 spans 15 amino acids. Germline CDR1 and CDR2: MDHEN and SYDVKM. Trimming shortened V by 5 bases and J by 3 bases, and 17 bases separated the two germline ends. The CDR3: CASSPRYSLNYEQYF. CDR3 bases: TGTGCCAGCAGTCCGCGATATTCCCTCAACTACGAGCAGTACTTC. Supplemented by reference TRBV28 and TRBJ2-7, the full variable domain reads DVKVTQSSRYLVKRTGEKVFLECVQDMDHENMFWYRQDPGLGLRLIYFSYDVKMKEKGDIPEGYSVSREKKERFSLILESASTNQTSMYLCASSPRYSLNYEQYFGPGTRLTVT.

The chain combines TRBV19 with TRBJ2-2; 10 nucleotides match TRBD1. Germline CDR1 reads LNHDA; CDR2 reads SQIVND (reference sequence). The CDR3 totals 13 residues. Unmatched junction bases numbered 4, after V lost 9 bases and J lost 6 bases. The CDR3 reads CASWDRGAGELFF. CDR3 nucleotides: TGTGCCAGCTGGGACAGGGGCGCCGGGGAGCTGTTTTTT. Supplemented by reference TRBV19 and TRBJ2-2, the full variable domain reads DGGITQSPKYLFRKEGQNVTLSCEQNLNHDAMYWYRQDPGQGLRLIYYSQIVNDFQKGDIAEGYSVSREKKESFPLTVTSAQKNPTAFYLCASWDRGAGELFFGEGSRLTVL.

DNA of the CDR3: TGTGCCAGCAGCTCCCACTTATCCCGGGTGGACACCGGGGAGCTGTTTTTT. Amino acids: CASSSHLSRVDTGELFF. The rearrangement joins TRBV7-7 to TRBJ2-2; D ambiguous. Trimming cost V 4 bases and J 3 bases, with 18 bases left between them. This CDR3 has 17 amino acids. CDR1 is SSHAT and CDR2 is FNYEAQ in the germline V gene (reference sequence).

Remarks on this clonotype: This may stem from a read error, because a much larger clone lies one nucleotide away. The rearrangement links TRBV19 to TRBJ2-1, with 7 nucleotides matching TRBD1. The germline V gene encodes CDR1 LNHDA and CDR2 SQIVND (reference sequence). The CDR3 has 14 amino acids. J gave up 3 bases and V 8 bases, and 7 bases lay outside the gene matches. The CDR3 reads CASARTGVYNEQFF. DNA for the CDR3: TGTGCCAGTGCTCGGACAGGCGTCTACAATGAGCAGTTCTTC.